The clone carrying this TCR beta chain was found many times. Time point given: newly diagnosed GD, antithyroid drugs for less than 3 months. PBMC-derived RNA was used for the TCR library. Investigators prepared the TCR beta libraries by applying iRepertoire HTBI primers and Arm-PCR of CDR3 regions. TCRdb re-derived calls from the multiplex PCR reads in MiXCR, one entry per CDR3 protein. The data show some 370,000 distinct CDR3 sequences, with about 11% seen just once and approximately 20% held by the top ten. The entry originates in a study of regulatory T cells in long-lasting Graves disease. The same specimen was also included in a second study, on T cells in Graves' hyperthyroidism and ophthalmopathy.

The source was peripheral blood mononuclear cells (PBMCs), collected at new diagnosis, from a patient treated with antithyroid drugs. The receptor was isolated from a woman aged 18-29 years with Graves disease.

DNA of the CDR3: TGTGCCAGCAGCCGACCGAGCTCCTACAATGAGCAGTTCTTC. Amino acid sequence: CASSRPSSYNEQFF. The V and J genes are TRBV14 and TRBJ2-1; D ambiguous. The CDR3 covers 14 residues. V lost 4 bases to trimming and J lost 0 bases, with 7 bases between them. Looked up from germline, CDR1 is SGHDN and CDR2 is FVKESK.